Each of the 15 T cell receptor beta chains below was sequenced from the same sample in a study of cytomegalovirus exposure and HLA in healthy donors. PCR was performed using 60 Vbeta and 13 Jbeta primers. Data came from immunoSEQ multiplex PCR; TCRdb stores just in-frame clones and leaves some out. The table lists 200,000 to 250,000 clones, 85% of them singletons. Sequenced: PBMCs. Receptors originate from a human donor in good health.

This clone was counted between two and nine times. The V call is TRBV9, the J call TRBJ2-5; weak D call: TRBD2 (6 bases). Germline V gives CDR1 SGDLS, CDR2 YYNGEE. CDR3 length: 15 residues. The V end was cut by 1 base, the J end by 9 bases, with 19 bases between. This CDR3 reads CASSVYRDSVSAQYF. CDR3 nucleotides: TGTGCCAGCAGCGTATACCGGGACTCTGTTTCGGCCCAGTACTTC.

V usage is TRBV5-6 and J usage is TRBJ1-2, with 8 bases identical to TRBD1. CDR1 and CDR2 from the germline V gene are SGHDT and YYEEEE. Losses at the gene ends were 4 bases for V and 3 bases for J; bases not matched to a gene: 8. CDR3 length: 15 amino acids. CDR3: CASSPGPDRDYGYTF. The CDR3 nucleotides read TGTGCCAGCAGCCCGGGGCCGGACAGGGACTATGGCTACACCTTC.

This clone has only a few counts. The rearrangement uses TRBV6-6 and TRBJ1-1, with D possibly being TRBD1 (5 bases). The CDR3 is 15 amino acids. Trimming cost V 7 bases and J 1 base, with 16 bases left between them. Germline CDR1 reads MNHNY; CDR2 reads SVGAGI (reference sequence). This chain's CDR3 is CASTPRGYPNTEAFF. CDR3 nucleotide sequence: TGTGCCAGCACCCCCCGGGGGTATCCGAACACTGAAGCTTTCTTT.

This chain connects TRBV6-5 to TRBJ1-1; D gene unclear. The CDR3 spans 14 residues. V was clipped by 2 bases and J by 1 base, with 8 bases between them. Germline values: CDR1 MNHEY, CDR2 SVGAGI. The CDR3 sequence: CASSYANSNTEAFF. In nucleotides, the CDR3 is TGTGCCAGCAGTTACGCAAACTCGAACACTGAAGCTTTCTTT.

This clone was seen only a few times. J is TRBJ1-1 and V is TRBV18, with 8 positions matching TRBD1. Trimming took 4 bases from V and 0 from J; bases not matched to a gene: 10. There are 17 residues in the CDR3. Germline V gives CDR1 KGHSH, CDR2 LQKENI. The CDR3 sequence is CASSLGSGGSMNTEAFF. The CDR3 DNA reads as TGTGCCAGCTCACTTGGTTCAGGGGGCTCCATGAACACTGAAGCTTTCTTT. Based on the CDR3 plus reference TRBV18 and TRBJ1-1, the full variable domain is NAGVMQNPRHLVRRRGQEARLRCSPMKGHSHVYWYRQLPEEGLKFMVYLQKENIIDESGMPKERFSAEFPKEGPSILRIQQVVRGDSAAYFCASSLGSGGSMNTEAFFGQGTRLTVV.

As DNA, the CDR3 is TGCAGCGTTCCGGCAATATCTCGGGGTGGTGAGCAGTTCTTC. As protein: CSVPAISRGGEQFF. This chain joins TRBV29-1 and TRBJ2-1; TRBD2 is a possible D gene (5 bases). The length of the CDR3 is 14 residues. Germline V gene data show CDR1 as SQVTM and CDR2 as ANQGSEA. V lost 5 bases to trimming and J lost 9 bases, with 20 bases between them.

V and J are TRBV6-5 and TRBJ2-2, with 10 nucleotides matching TRBD2. This CDR3 region has 15 residues. Germline V lookup: CDR1 MNHEY, CDR2 SVGAGI. Trimming took 6 bases from V and 6 from J; bases not matched to a gene: 7. CDR3 loop: CASRTASGSSGELFF. CDR3 sequence (DNA): TGTGCCAGCAGGACCGCTAGCGGGAGTTCCGGGGAGCTGTTTTTT.

The chain recombines TRBV28 with TRBJ2-4; D unresolved. Germline V gene data show CDR1 as MDHEN and CDR2 as SYDVKM. The germline V and J ends were trimmed by 6 bases and 0 bases, with 3 bases remaining between them. This CDR3 is 12 amino acids long. The DNA of the CDR3 is TGTGCCAGCAGCTTAGCCAAAAACATTCAGTACTTC. Residues: CASSLAKNIQYF.

V gene TRBV5-1 combines with J gene TRBJ2-3; TRBD2 is a possible D gene (6 bases). CDR1 is SGHRS, CDR2 YFSETQ, per germline. The CDR3 runs to 16 residues. Trimming pared 4 bases from V and 0 bases from J, leaving 15 bases between. CDR3 protein: CASSLTGRDSTDTQYF. In DNA, the CDR3 is TGCGCCAGCAGCCTCACTGGGCGGGATAGCACAGATACGCAGTATTTT.

The gene calls are TRBV4-1 and TRBJ2-7, with 7 bases identical to TRBD2. Losses at the gene ends were 0 bases for V and 1 base for J; bases not matched to a gene: 9. This CDR3 is built from 17 residues. The germline CDR1 and CDR2 sequences are MGHRA and YSYEKL. The CDR3 nucleotides are TGCGCCAGCAGCCAAGATCGTTTGAGACTAGCATCCTACGAGCAGTACTTC. Translation: CASSQDRLRLASYEQYF.

The chain employs TRBV5-4 and TRBJ2-7; 8 nucleotides match TRBD1. Germline loops: CDR1 SGHNT, CDR2 YYREEE (reference sequence). This CDR3 is 13 amino acids long. The V gene end was trimmed by 4 bases and the J gene end by 6 bases; junction bases not matched to a gene: 6. CDR3 residues: CASSRDRPGEQYF. The CDR3 DNA sequence: TGTGCCAGCAGCCGGGACAGGCCGGGCGAGCAGTACTTC.

The CDR3 DNA follows: TGCGCCAGCAGCTTGGGGCCCGTTCAAAACGATGAGCAGTTCTTC. This sequence encodes CASSLGPVQNDEQFF. The chain recombines TRBV5-1 with TRBJ2-1; D is undetermined. The germline gives CDR1 SGHRS, CDR2 YFSETQ. V was clipped by 0 bases and J by 8 bases, with 15 bases between them. The CDR3 consists of 15 residues.

Notes on this clone: The junction and the germline gene differ at one end; a read error may be behind it. This chain joins TRBV7-9 and TRBJ2-7, with 8 bases that match TRBD2. The CDR3 has 15 residues. Germline CDR1 is SEHNR and CDR2 is FQNEAQ (reference sequence). The CDR3 nucleotides read TGTGCCTGCAGCACTTCAGCGGGAGTTGTAGGCGAGCAGTACTTC. This sequence encodes CACSTSAGVVGEQYF. The full variable domain, its missing parts supplied by reference TRBV7-9 and TRBJ2-7, is DTGVSQNPRHKITKRGQNVTFRCDPISEHNRLYWYRQTLGQGPEFLTYFQNEAQLEKSRLLSDRFSAERPKGSFSTLEIQRTEQGDSAMYLCACSTSAGVVGEQYFGPGTRLTVT.

The rearrangement uses TRBV9 and TRBJ1-2; D possibly corresponds to TRBD1 (5 bases). Germline assignment: CDR1 SGDLS and CDR2 YYNGEE. Trimming shortened V by 2 bases and J by 8 bases, and 13 bases separated the two germline ends. This CDR3 contains 13 residues. CDR3 coding DNA: TGTGCCAGCAGCGTGAAGGCAGGGTGGGGCTACACCTTC. Translated, it gives CASSVKAGWGYTF.

This rearrangement joins TRBV5-1 to TRBJ2-3; TRBD2 matches 9 bases. CDR1 is SGHRS and CDR2 is YFSETQ in the germline V gene. The CDR3 runs to 18 residues. J lost 3 bases, V lost 4 bases, and 15 bases had no gene match. CDR3 residues: CASSGDMTSGRLTDTQYF. CDR3 DNA: TGCGCCAGCAGCGGGGACATGACTAGCGGCCGACTGACAGATACGCAGTATTTT.